Following are 12 T cell receptor beta chains from one sample sequenced in a study of cytomegalovirus exposure and HLA in healthy donors. The PCR was carried out with 60 Vbeta primers and 13 Jbeta primers. The method was immunoSEQ multiplex PCR; TCRdb's version includes in-frame clones alone and lacks a portion of them. The sample yields around 210,000 clones, 85% seen once. Sequences were obtained from PBMCs. These receptor sequences come from a girl aged 2 to 9 in good health and CMV-seronegative.

The chain uses TRBV6-5 and TRBJ2-7; 10 nucleotides agree with TRBD1. Germline V gene lookup returns CDR1 MNHEY and CDR2 SVGAGI. The CDR3 has 15 amino acids. Trimming cost V 2 bases and J 4 bases; bases outside gene matches: 5. The CDR3 loop reads CASSYRGQGLYEQYF. As DNA, the CDR3 is TGTGCCAGCAGTTACCGGGGACAGGGGCTATACGAGCAGTACTTC.

This chain links TRBV6-5 with TRBJ2-2, with 8 bases that match TRBD1. The CDR3 totals 13 residues. The V gene's germline CDR1 is MNHEY and CDR2 SVGAGI. Trimming removed 6 bases from V and 8 bases from J; junction bases left unmatched: 5. The CDR3 coding sequence is TGTGCCAGCAGCCTCCAGGGGGCGGGGGAGCTGTTTTTT. It specifies CASSLQGAGELFF.

The J gene is TRBJ2-3, the V gene TRBV2; no definite D call. V was pared by 6 bases and J by 0 bases, with 13 bases between. Germline V gives CDR1 SNHLY, CDR2 FYNNEI. The CDR3 contains 15 residues. The CDR3 here is CASRDRQRSTDTQYF. The CDR3 coding sequence is TGTGCCAGCAGGGATCGTCAGCGAAGCACAGATACGCAGTATTTT.

This chain connects TRBV6-1 to TRBJ2-3; D may be TRBD2 (7 bases). The V and J ends lost 1 base and 6 bases respectively, with 11 bases between them. Germline-derived CDR1 and CDR2 are MNHNS and SASEGT. The CDR3 contains 14 residues. The CDR3 DNA sequence: TGTGCCAGCAGTGAAGTAGGGAGGGGGGATACGCAGTATTTT. It yields the protein CASSEVGRGDTQYF.

The J gene is TRBJ2-3, the V gene TRBV13; 8 nucleotides match TRBD2. CDR3 length: 14 residues. Germline lookup yields CDR1 PRHDT and CDR2 FYEKMQ (reference sequence). Losses at the gene ends were 3 bases for V and 4 bases for J; bases not matched to a gene: 3. CDR3 sequence: CASSFGGVSDTQYF. CDR3 in DNA: TGTGCCAGCAGCTTCGGGGGGGTATCAGATACGCAGTATTTT.

This clone was observed a handful of times. The J gene is TRBJ1-5, the V gene TRBV5-6; 7 bases map to TRBD1. This CDR3 comprises 15 residues. Germline CDR1 reads SGHDT; CDR2 reads YYEEEE. Unmatched junction bases numbered 5, after V lost 0 bases and J lost 5 bases. CDR3: CASSLEGDSYQPQHF. The CDR3 region has the DNA TGTGCCAGCAGCTTGGAGGGGGACAGTTATCAGCCCCAGCATTTT.

The chain recombines TRBV27 with TRBJ2-7; 7 nucleotides agree with TRBD1. V was clipped by 3 bases and J by 2 bases; unmatched bases: 10. This CDR3 comprises 16 residues. Germline V lookup: CDR1 MNHEY, CDR2 SMNVEV (reference sequence). CDR3 DNA: TGTGCCAGCAGTTTGAGGCCGGCAGGGGGACCCTACGAGCAGTACTTC. It yields the protein CASSLRPAGGPYEQYF.

The chain recombines TRBV1 with TRBJ1-1; the D segment call TRBD1 is taken from the table without a DNA check. TRBV1 is a known pseudogene. The CDR3 sequence is 14 residues long. CDR3 loop: CTSSQDGRGTEAFF. The CDR3 DNA is TGCACCAGCAGCCAAGACGGCAGGGGGACTGAAGCTTTCTTT.

This rearrangement joins TRBV5-1 to TRBJ1-4; the match to TRBD1 covers 8 bases. The ends lost 4 bases at V and 4 bases at J; junction bases unmatched: 6. The germline V gene has CDR1 SGHRS and CDR2 YFSETQ. The CDR3 extends over 15 amino acids. The CDR3 reads CASSPQGANNEKLFF. The CDR3 DNA follows: TGCGCCAGCAGCCCTCAGGGGGCGAATAATGAAAAACTGTTTTTT. The variable domain in full, with the rest retrieved from reference TRBV5-1 and TRBJ1-4, is KAGVTQTPRYLIKTRGQQVTLSCSPISGHRSVSWYQQTPGQGLQFLFEYFSETQRNKGNFPGRFSGRQFSNSRSEMNVSTLELGDSALYLCASSPQGANNEKLFFGSGTQLSVL.

The CDR3 region is CASSQSLEGGTDTQYF. Here the CDR3 DNA reads TGTGCCAGCAGCCAATCTTTAGAGGGAGGCACAGATACGCAGTATTTT. The J gene is TRBJ2-3, the V gene TRBV4-2, with D perhaps TRBD2 (5 bases). Trimming took off 2 bases at V and 1 base at J, with 13 bases between the two ends. Germline CDR1 LGHNA, CDR2 YNFKEQ. CDR3 length: 16 residues.

V usage is TRBV4-2 and J usage is TRBJ1-5; weak D call: TRBD1 (5 bases). Germline V gives CDR1 LGHNA, CDR2 YNFKEQ. The V gene lost 6 bases and the J gene lost 2 bases, with 14 bases spanning the gap. The CDR3 has 15 residues. The CDR3 coding sequence is TGTGCCAGCAGGCCTACACCGGGGGGCAATCAGCCCCAGCATTTT. Its protein product is CASRPTPGGNQPQHF.

V usage is TRBV25-1 and J usage is TRBJ1-1; maybe TRBD1 (6 bases). The CDR3 has 14 residues. Germline V gene sequence: CDR1 MGHDK, CDR2 SYGVNS. The V and J ends lost 2 bases and 5 bases respectively, with 12 bases between them. DNA for the CDR3: TGTGCCAGCAGTGAACAGTTCAGGGGTACTGAAGCTTTCTTT. Residues: CASSEQFRGTEAFF.